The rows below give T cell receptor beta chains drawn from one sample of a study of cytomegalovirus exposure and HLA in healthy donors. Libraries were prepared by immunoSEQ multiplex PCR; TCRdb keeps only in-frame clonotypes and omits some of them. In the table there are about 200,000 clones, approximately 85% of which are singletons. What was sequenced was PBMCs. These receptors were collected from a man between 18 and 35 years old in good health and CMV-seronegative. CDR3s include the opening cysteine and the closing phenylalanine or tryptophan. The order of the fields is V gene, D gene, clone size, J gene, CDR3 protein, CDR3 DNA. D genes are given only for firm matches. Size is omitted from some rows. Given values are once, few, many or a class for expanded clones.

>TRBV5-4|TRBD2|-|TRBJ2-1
CAAGRGVGWDEQFF
TGTGCCGCCGGGAGGGGAGTCGGCTGGGATGAGCAGTTCTTC
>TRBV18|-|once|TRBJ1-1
CASSLTQGSPTVAEAFF
TGTGCCAGCTCACTGACACAGGGTTCTCCGACGGTCGCTGAAGCTTTCTTT
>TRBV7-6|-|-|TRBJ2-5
CASSFFAGQRETQYF
TGTGCCAGCAGCTTTTTTGCAGGACAAAGAGAGACCCAGTACTTC
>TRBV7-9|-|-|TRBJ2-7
CASRGWESSYEQYF
TGTGCCAGCAGGGGGTGGGAGAGCTCCTACGAGCAGTACTTC
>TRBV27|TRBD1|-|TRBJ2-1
CASSLSRGRGRNEQFF
TGTGCCAGCAGTTTATCGCGGGGCAGGGGGCGCAATGAGCAGTTCTTC
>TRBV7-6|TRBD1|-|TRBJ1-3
CASSQWDSSGNTIYF
TGTGCCAGCAGCCAGTGGGACAGCTCTGGAAACACCATATATTTT
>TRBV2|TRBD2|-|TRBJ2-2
CASIGTSGRSGINTGELFF
TGTGCCAGCATCGGGACTAGCGGGAGATCGGGGATAAACACCGGGGAGCTGTTTTTT
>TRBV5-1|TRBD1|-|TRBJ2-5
CASSPGTGMVRRKQETQYF
TGCGCCAGCAGCCCGGGGACAGGGATGGTAAGGAGGAAACAAGAGACCCAGTACTTC
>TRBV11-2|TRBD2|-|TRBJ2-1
CASSQRLAGGAGNEQFF
TGTGCCAGCAGCCAAAGATTAGCGGGAGGGGCGGGTAATGAGCAGTTCTTC
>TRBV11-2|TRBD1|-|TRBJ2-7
CASSLDETGVYEQYF
TGTGCCAGCAGCTTAGATGAAACAGGGGTGTACGAGCAGTACTTC
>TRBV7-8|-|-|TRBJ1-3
CASSQVQGNTIYF
TGTGCCAGCAGCCAGGTCCAGGGAAACACCATATATTTT
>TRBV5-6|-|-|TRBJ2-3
CASSFLRVDTQYF
TGTGCCAGCAGCTTCCTCAGGGTAGATACGCAGTATTTT